A selection of T cell receptor beta chains follows, all from one sample in a study of cytomegalovirus exposure and HLA in healthy donors. Data came from immunoSEQ multiplex PCR; TCRdb stores just in-frame clones and leaves some out. The sample yields 240,000 or so clones, around 81% seen once. Sample: PBMCs. The receptors derive from a woman aged 55 to 70 in good health and CMV-seropositive. CDR3s include the opening cysteine and the closing phenylalanine or tryptophan. D genes are given only for firm matches. Clone sizes are given selectively: once, few, many, or a class where the clone is expanded.

V	D	size	J	CDR3	DNA
TRBV30	.	few	TRBJ2-5	CAWSVSGSETQYF	TGTGCCTGGAGTGTATCCGGGTCGGAGACCCAGTACTTC
TRBV27	.	once	TRBJ2-7	CASSFTGGGHEQYF	TGTGCCAGCAGTTTTACGGGCGGGGGCCACGAGCAGTACTTC
TRBV16	TRBD2	.	TRBJ2-2	CASSQWDYYGGTGELFF	TGTGCCAGCAGCCAATGGGACTACTATGGTGGCACCGGGGAGCTGTTTTTT
TRBV19	.	.	TRBJ1-2	CASSLTGNPTGYTF	TGTGCCAGTAGTCTTACAGGGAACCCCACGGGCTACACCTTC
TRBV28	TRBD2	.	TRBJ2-1	CASTSGRYRSSYNEQFF	TGTGCCAGTACTAGCGGGAGGTATCGGTCATCCTACAATGAGCAGTTCTTC
TRBV7-8	TRBD2	once	TRBJ2-1	CASSLAGGLAGNNEQFF	TGTGCCAGCAGCTTAGCGGGGGGACTAGCGGGGAACAATGAGCAGTTCTTC
TRBV7-2	TRBD2	once	TRBJ2-1	CASSLAQLAGDEQFF	TGTGCCAGCAGCTTAGCGCAACTAGCGGGAGATGAGCAGTTCTTC
TRBV6-6	TRBD2	.	TRBJ2-1	CASSWGSGRPSGEQFF	TGTGCCAGCAGTTGGGGTAGCGGGAGACCGAGTGGTGAGCAGTTCTTC
TRBV7-9	.	.	TRBJ2-5	CASSLNGGRGGETQYF	TGTGCCAGCAGCCTAAACGGTGGACGGGGAGGAGAGACCCAGTACTTC
TRBV4-1	TRBD2	.	TRBJ2-1	CASSQLSGVSYNEQFF	TGCGCCAGCAGCCAACTTAGCGGGGTCTCCTACAATGAGCAGTTCTTC
TRBV10-3	TRBD1	.	TRBJ2-7	CAIRSGTGDYEQYF	TGTGCCATCAGATCCGGGACAGGAGACTACGAGCAGTACTTC
TRBV7-9	TRBD2	.	TRBJ2-1	CASSFGTSGEQFF	TGTGCCAGCAGCTTCGGGACTAGCGGGGAGCAGTTCTTC
TRBV7-9	.	.	TRBJ1-1	CSSSSQGNTEAFF	TGTTCCAGCAGCTCTCAGGGGAACACTGAAGCTTTCTTT
TRBV5-1	TRBD1	.	TRBJ1-1	CASSPATGVLNTEAFF	TGCGCCAGCAGCCCCGCTACAGGGGTGTTGAACACTGAAGCTTTCTTT
TRBV29-1	TRBD1	once	TRBJ2-7	CSTRDRGYEQYF	TGCAGCACCCGGGACAGGGGATACGAGCAGTACTTC
TRBV19	TRBD2	.	TRBJ2-2	CASSMISGRTGELFF	TGTGCCAGTAGTATGATTAGCGGGAGAACCGGGGAGCTGTTTTTT
TRBV9	TRBD2	once	TRBJ2-6	CASNPSGAILSGANVLTF	TGTGCCAGCAACCCTAGCGGAGCGATACTCTCTGGGGCCAACGTCCTGACTTTC
TRBV10-3	.	once	TRBJ1-1	CAISERGRATEAFF	TGTGCCATCAGTGAAAGGGGGAGGGCTACTGAAGCTTTCTTT
TRBV5-4	.	.	TRBJ1-1	CASSGPGDTEAFF	TGTGCCAGCAGCGGCCCGGGAGACACTGAAGCTTTCTTT
TRBV6-5	.	.	TRBJ1-1	CASSYSTGTEAFF	TGTGCCAGCAGTTACTCGACGGGGACTGAAGCTTTCTTT
TRBV29-1	TRBD1	once	TRBJ2-3	CSAETGDTDTQYF	TGCAGCGCTGAGACAGGGGACACAGATACGCAGTATTTT
TRBV2	.	.	TRBJ2-7	CAIIPLRLNSYEQYF	TGTGCCATCATACCATTACGACTCAACTCCTACGAGCAGTACTTC
TRBV19	.	.	TRBJ2-3	CASTERETQYF	TGTGCCAGTACGGAGAGGGAGACGCAGTATTTT
TRBV29-1	.	.	TRBJ1-1	CSVEYRVSEAFF	TGCAGCGTTGAGTACAGGGTATCTGAAGCTTTCTTT
TRBV25-1	TRBD2	.	TRBJ2-3	CASSSSGNTDTQYF	TGTGCCAGCAGCTCTAGCGGAAACACAGATACGCAGTATTTT
TRBV7-9	TRBD1	.	TRBJ1-2	CASSTPGQGTNYGYTF	TGTGCCAGCAGCACGCCGGGACAGGGGACTAACTATGGCTACACCTTC
TRBV18	.	.	TRBJ2-3	CASSQFGTGSTDTQYF	TGTGCCAGCTCACAATTCGGGACTGGAAGCACAGATACGCAGTATTTT
TRBV9	TRBD2	.	TRBJ2-3	CASSVGLGLAAKDTQYF	TGTGCCAGCAGCGTAGGTCTGGGACTAGCGGCTAAAGATACGCAGTATTTT
TRBV6-5	TRBD1	.	TRBJ1-3	CASSYSAGQGWNTIYF	TGTGCCAGCAGTTACTCAGCTGGACAGGGGTGGAACACCATATATTTT
TRBV5-6	TRBD1	.	TRBJ1-1	CASSLAIGQGARNTEAFF	TGTGCCAGCAGCTTGGCAATCGGACAGGGGGCTCGAAACACTGAAGCTTTCTTT
TRBV2	TRBD1	once	TRBJ2-7	CASRYGTGIFYEQYF	TGTGCCAGCAGGTATGGGACAGGGATTTTCTACGAGCAGTACTTC
TRBV28	.	.	TRBJ1-2	CASLHSYGNYGYTF	TGTGCCAGCCTTCATTCGTACGGGAACTATGGCTACACCTTC
TRBV4-1	TRBD1	.	TRBJ1-5	CASSHQRTGTGNQPQHF	TGCGCCAGCAGCCACCAGAGGACAGGGACGGGCAATCAGCCCCAGCATTTT
TRBV4-1	TRBD1	.	TRBJ1-2	CASSHQPRTGVLLWHEFGYTF	TGCGCCAGCAGCCACCAACCGCGCACAGGGGTTCTCCTCTGGCATGAATTCGGCTACACCTTC
TRBV7-7	TRBD1	.	TRBJ2-1	CASSLRQGIDEQFF	TGTGCTAGCAGCTTAAGACAGGGGATCGATGAGCAGTTCTTC
TRBV12-5	.	.	TRBJ1-5	CASGSSVVGNQPQHF	TGTGCTAGTGGTTCCTCCGTCGTTGGCAATCAGCCCCAGCATTTT
TRBV6-5	.	.	TRBJ2-1	CASSYSIAANEQFF	TGTGCCAGCAGTTACTCGATAGCAGCCAATGAGCAGTTCTTC
TRBV5-4	TRBD1	.	TRBJ2-1	CASSGDRGDEQFF	TGTGCCAGCAGCGGGGACAGGGGCGATGAGCAGTTCTTC
TRBV4-1	TRBD1	few	TRBJ1-2	CASSQESGQGVRYGYTF	TGCGCCAGCAGCCAAGAATCAGGACAGGGGGTTCGCTATGGCTACACCTTC
TRBV11-2	TRBD1	.	TRBJ1-1	CASSLWRGPGEAFF	TGTGCCAGCAGCTTATGGAGGGGGCCGGGTGAAGCTTTCTTT
TRBV2	.	.	TRBJ2-3	CASSEDHSTDTQYF	TGTGCCAGCAGTGAAGATCATAGCACAGATACGCAGTATTTT
TRBV7-9	.	.	TRBJ1-5	CASSPNGGGHQPQHF	TGTGCCAGCAGCCCCAATGGCGGGGGGCATCAGCCCCAGCATTTT
TRBV7-9	TRBD2	.	TRBJ2-1	CASSQTSGSSYNEQFF	TGTGCCAGCAGCCAGACTAGCGGGAGCTCCTACAATGAGCAGTTCTTC
TRBV7-9	.	.	TRBJ1-1	CASSQTQMNTEAFF	TGTGCCAGCAGCCAGACACAGATGAACACTGAAGCTTTCTTT
TRBV6-5	.	.	TRBJ1-5	CASSSGDYNQPQHF	TGTGCCAGCAGTTCAGGGGACTATAATCAGCCCCAGCATTTT
TRBV7-9	.	.	TRBJ2-1	CATSIRAASSYNEQFF	TGTGCCACCTCAATTCGAGCGGCGAGCTCCTACAATGAGCAGTTCTTC
TRBV7-7	.	.	TRBJ1-3	CASSPRKGRAGNTIYF	TGTGCCAGCAGCCCTCGCAAAGGCAGGGCTGGAAACACCATATATTTT
TRBV9	TRBD1	.	TRBJ1-4	CASSRTGQNEKLFF	TGTGCCAGCAGCCGGACAGGGCAAAATGAAAAACTGTTTTTT
TRBV2	TRBD1	.	TRBJ1-2	CASSLGQGADGYTF	TGTGCCAGCAGTTTGGGACAGGGGGCGGACGGCTACACCTTC
TRBV11-2	.	.	TRBJ2-1	CASSLDRVGYNEQFF	TGTGCCAGCAGCTTAGACAGGGTTGGCTACAATGAGCAGTTCTTC
TRBV6-1	.	.	TRBJ2-2	CASSEPGLTGELFF	TGTGCCAGCAGTGAACCTGGACTCACCGGGGAGCTGTTTTTT
TRBV5-4	TRBD1	few	TRBJ2-5	CASSHRDRKETQYF	TGTGCCAGCAGCCATCGGGACAGGAAAGAGACCCAGTACTTC
TRBV5-1	TRBD2	once	TRBJ2-3	CASSFRLAGSTDTQYF	TGCGCCAGCAGCTTCCGACTAGCGGGGAGCACAGATACGCAGTATTTT
TRBV5-1	TRBD1	few	TRBJ1-2	CASSFGQGGYGYTF	TGCGCCAGCAGCTTTGGACAGGGAGGCTATGGCTACACCTTC
TRBV5-1	.	.	TRBJ2-1	CASSVGGTYNEQFF	TGCGCCAGCAGCGTCGGCGGCACCTACAATGAGCAGTTCTTC